These 9 T cell receptor beta chains came from one sample sequenced in a study of T cell responses to AZD1222 COVID-19 vaccine. TCRdb's table, derived via immunoSEQ multiplex PCR, lists solely in-frame clones and lacks some. The sample records some 90,000 clones, around nine tenths being singletons. Here the sequenced sample was peripheral blood, taken on day 0 of AZD1222 vaccination. All receptors come from an adult in good health.

The chain recombines TRBV19 with TRBJ1-1; D is uncertain. Germline CDR1 LNHDA, CDR2 SQIVND (reference sequence). The CDR3 spans 14 residues. Trimming removed 3 bases from V and 3 bases from J, with 11 bases in between. The CDR3 region has the DNA TGTGCCAGTAGTATCGGGGTGGTCTACACTGAAGCTTTCTTT. This encodes CASSIGVVYTEAFF.

This chain connects TRBV7-3 to TRBJ1-5, with 8 bases identical to TRBD1. The CDR3 sequence is 13 residues long. Trimming at V came to 3 bases and at J to 8 bases, leaving 3 bases not matched to a gene. The germline gives CDR1 SGHTA, CDR2 FQGTGA. The CDR3 region is CASSFYRGEPQHF. The DNA for the CDR3 is TGTGCCAGCAGCTTTTACAGGGGGGAGCCCCAGCATTTT.

Only a few counts were recorded for this clone. The chain joins TRBV9 to TRBJ2-7; D not certain. Germline values: CDR1 SGDLS, CDR2 YYNGEE. Deletions cut 3 bases from V and 6 bases from J, with 7 bases between. The CDR3 length is 11 residues. The chain's CDR3 is CASSDRPEQYF. The CDR3 nucleotides are TGTGCCAGCAGCGATAGACCCGAGCAGTACTTC.

The DNA of the CDR3 is TGTGCCACCAGTGAGGGCCGGACAGACACAGATACGCAGTATTTT. Protein product: CATSEGRTDTDTQYF. The chain carries TRBV24-1 and TRBJ2-3; a weak D match, TRBD1 (6 bases). Trimming took off 4 bases at V and 2 bases at J, with 12 bases between the two ends. There are 15 residues in the CDR3. Germline V CDR1 and CDR2: KGHDR, SFDVKD.

The rearrangement joins TRBV6-1 to TRBJ1-5, with D possibly TRBD1 on 5 matching bases. Looked up from germline, CDR1 is MNHNS and CDR2 is SASEGT. The CDR3 has 16 residues. Deletions cut 1 base from V and 1 base from J, with 11 bases between. The CDR3, as DNA: TGTGCCAGCAGTGAAGTTGGGGGATCAAGCAATCAGCCCCAGCATTTT. Encoded protein: CASSEVGGSSNQPQHF.

J is TRBJ1-1 and V is TRBV4-2; D unclear. V was cut by 0 bases and J by 8 bases, with 7 bases left in between. Germline CDR1 LGHNA, CDR2 YNFKEQ. The CDR3 sequence is 12 residues long. The CDR3 bases are TGTGCCAGCAGCCAAGATCAGTACGAAGCTTTCTTT. This sequence encodes CASSQDQYEAFF.

V and J are TRBV5-1 and TRBJ2-2; 12 nucleotides line up with TRBD2. The V segment lost 5 bases and the J segment 0 bases; nucleotides outside the gene matches: 11. The CDR3 has 19 residues. CDR1 is SGHRS and CDR2 is YFSETQ in the germline V gene. CDR3 in DNA: TGCGCCAGCAGTTCTCCGACTAGCGGGAGAGTGTCGAACACCGGGGAGCTGTTTTTT. Translated: CASSSPTSGRVSNTGELFF.

This sequence joins TRBV12-3 or TRBV12-4 and TRBJ1-1; unclear D gene. CDR3 length: 13 amino acids. Trimming took 7 bases from V and 4 from J, leaving 13 bases between them. The CDR3 protein is CASKGHSGTEAFF. In nucleotides, the CDR3 is TGTGCCAGCAAAGGTCACTCAGGCACTGAAGCTTTCTTT.

The chain is built from TRBV14 and TRBJ1-6; TRBD1 is a possible D gene (5 bases). V lost 0 bases and J 4 bases, leaving 7 bases between the germline ends. Germline V gene lookup returns CDR1 SGHDN and CDR2 FVKESK. The length of the CDR3 is 15 residues. The CDR3 sequence: CASSQEAGYNSPLHF. The CDR3 nucleotides are TGTGCCAGCAGCCAAGAAGCAGGGTATAATTCACCCCTCCACTTT.